A single sample gave rise to the 12 T cell receptor beta chains below, sequenced in a study of blood T cells in healthy people across ages. Sample-barcoded 5' priming and a J-beta primer mix drove a second PCR of roughly 7 to 11 cycles. TCRdb reanalysed the 5' RACE reads using MiXCR and keeps one entry per CDR3 protein. The sample contains around 780,000 distinct CDR3 sequences, more than 55% of which appear only once. Source material: blood. The origin of the receptors is a man aged 35-49 years in good health.

CDR3 sequence reads: CSASIRAGSTEAFF. The CDR3 DNA reads as TGCAGTGCTAGCATCAGGGCGGGGAGCACTGAAGCTTTCTTT. The J gene is TRBJ1-1, the V gene TRBV20-1; D might be TRBD1 (5 bases). The CDR3 contains 14 residues. Germline V CDR1 and CDR2: DFQATT, SNEGSKA (reference sequence). V lost 3 bases and J lost 4, with 15 bases in between.

The chain joins TRBV7-2 to TRBJ2-7; D unresolved. V lost 5 bases, J lost 4 bases, and 9 bases lay in between. Germline values: CDR1 SGHTA, CDR2 FQGNSA. This CDR3 is built from 12 residues. The CDR3 DNA sequence: TGTGCCAGCAGCCCCCCCAATTACGAGCAGTACTTC. It codes for CASSPPNYEQYF.

This clonotype was recorded many times. The chain has TRBV5-6 and TRBJ1-2; D might be TRBD1 (5 bases). Germline V CDR1 and CDR2: SGHDT, YYEEEE. The CDR3 runs to 13 residues. V lost 4 bases and J 6 bases, leaving 13 bases between the germline ends. The CDR3: CASSPGTIHGYTF. The DNA for the CDR3 is TGTGCCAGCAGCCCCGGGACTATCCATGGCTACACCTTC. Full variable domain (rest looked up from reference TRBV5-6 and TRBJ1-2): DAGVTQSPTHLIKTRGQQVTLRCSPKSGHDTVSWYQQALGQGPQFIFQYYEEEERQRGNFPDRFSGHQFPNYSSELNVNALLLGDSALYLCASSPGTIHGYTFGSGTRLTVV.

The rearrangement joins TRBV6-4 to TRBJ2-1; D is unclear. Trimming left V 3 bases short and J 2 bases short, with 11 bases between. The CDR3 has 15 amino acids. Germline assignment: CDR1 MRHNA and CDR2 SNTAGT. The chain's CDR3 is CASSEELNPYNEQFF. In DNA form, the CDR3 reads TGTGCCAGCAGTGAAGAACTCAACCCCTACAATGAGCAGTTCTTC.

This clonotype occurred many times. The rearrangement links TRBV28 to TRBJ1-6, with unresolved D. The CDR3 extends over 12 amino acids. The germline V gene encodes CDR1 MDHEN and CDR2 SYDVKM. V dropped 7 bases and J dropped 7 bases, with 8 bases sitting between them. The CDR3 sequence: CASNRANSPLHF. The CDR3 DNA reads as TGTGCCAGCAATAGGGCCAATTCACCCCTCCACTTT.

CDR3 protein: CSVEPGRQETQYF. Written as DNA, the CDR3 is TGCAGCGTTGAGCCGGGAAGACAAGAGACCCAGTACTTC. The chain employs TRBV29-1 and TRBJ2-5; TRBD2 is a possible D gene (5 bases). The germline V gene has CDR1 SQVTM and CDR2 ANQGSEA. CDR3 length equals 13 residues. Trimming left V 3 bases short and J 2 bases short, with 10 bases between.

The chain uses TRBV7-8 and TRBJ2-4, with TRBD2 identical over 11 bases. Losses at the gene ends were 2 bases for V and 8 bases for J; bases not matched to a gene: 14. CDR1 is SGHVS, CDR2 FQNEAQ, per germline. The CDR3 is made up of 18 amino acids. This chain's CDR3 is CASSLRVPGLAVGDIQYF. The DNA for the CDR3 is TGTGCCAGCAGCTTAAGGGTACCGGGACTAGCGGTCGGGGACATTCAGTACTTC. The full variable domain, completed using reference TRBV7-8 and TRBJ2-4, is GAGVSQSPRYKVAKRGQDVALRCDPISGHVSLFWYQQALGQGPEFLTYFQNEAQLDKSGLPSDRFFAERPEGSVSTLKIQRTQQEDSAVYLCASSLRVPGLAVGDIQYFGAGTRLSVL.

In its sample, this clonotype was seen once. V and J are TRBV30 and TRBJ1-5; 8 bases align to TRBD1. Per the germline V gene, CDR1 is GTSNPN and CDR2 is SVGIG (reference sequence). Trimming took 3 bases from V and 5 from J; bases not matched to a gene: 6. The CDR3 spans 14 residues. CDR3 loop: CAWSLTGDYQPQHF. The CDR3, as DNA: TGTGCCTGGAGCCTGACAGGGGATTATCAGCCCCAGCATTTT.

In DNA form, the CDR3 reads TGTGCCATCACCGATACCGACCCCGGGACAGGTCATTCACCCCTCCACTTT. Protein sequence: CAITDTDPGTGHSPLHF. The gene calls are TRBV10-3 and TRBJ1-6; 8 bases align to TRBD1. Trimming removed 7 bases from V and 8 bases from J; junction bases left unmatched: 16. This CDR3 spans 17 amino acids. Germline CDR1 is ENHRY and CDR2 is SYGVKD.

This clonotype has more than one count but fewer than ten. V gene TRBV7-9 combines with J gene TRBJ2-6; D gene uncertain. V dropped 5 bases and J dropped 2 bases, with 13 bases sitting between them. This CDR3 has 16 amino acids. Looked up from germline, CDR1 is SEHNR and CDR2 is FQNEAQ (reference sequence). CDR3 nucleotides: TGTGCCAGCAGCCTCGGGCGGACCCCTGGGGCCAACGTCCTGACTTTC. Amino acid sequence: CASSLGRTPGANVLTF.

This clonotype turned up a few times. The chain carries TRBV5-1 and TRBJ2-7; D perhaps matches TRBD2 (6 bases). The V and J ends lost 0 bases and 2 bases respectively, with 9 bases between them. Looked up from germline, CDR1 is SGHRS and CDR2 is YFSETQ. The CDR3 is made up of 14 amino acids. The CDR3 is CASSLGLEAYEQYF. CDR3 bases: TGCGCCAGCAGCTTGGGACTAGAGGCCTACGAGCAGTACTTC.

This clonotype turned up a few times. This rearrangement joins TRBV18 to TRBJ1-4; 7 bases are shared with TRBD1. The V segment lost 5 bases and the J segment 5 bases; nucleotides outside the gene matches: 11. The length of the CDR3 is 16 residues. Germline V gene data show CDR1 as KGHSH and CDR2 as LQKENI. CDR3 coding DNA: TGTGCCAGCTCATCAAACCAGGACAGGCACAATGAAAAACTGTTTTTT. Amino acids: CASSSNQDRHNEKLFF.